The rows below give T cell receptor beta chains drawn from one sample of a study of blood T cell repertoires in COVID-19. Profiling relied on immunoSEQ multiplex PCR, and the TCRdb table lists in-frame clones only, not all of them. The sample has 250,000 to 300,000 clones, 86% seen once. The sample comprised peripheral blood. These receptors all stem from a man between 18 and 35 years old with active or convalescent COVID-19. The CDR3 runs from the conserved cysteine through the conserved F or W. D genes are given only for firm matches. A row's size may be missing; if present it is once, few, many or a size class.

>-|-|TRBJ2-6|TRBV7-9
CASSFTYQRASGANVLTF
TGTGCCAGCAGCTTCACATACCAGAGGGCCTCTGGGGCCAACGTCCTGACTTTC
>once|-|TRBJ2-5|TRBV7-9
CASHSTAGTQYF
TGTGCCAGCCACTCGACAGCTGGGACCCAGTACTTC
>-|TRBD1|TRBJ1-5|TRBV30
CAWSGPQGSSNQPQHF
TGTGCCTGGAGTGGGCCACAGGGGTCGAGCAATCAGCCCCAGCATTTT
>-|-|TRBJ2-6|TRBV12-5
CASGLVRDWTGANVLTF
TGTGCTAGTGGTTTGGTACGGGACTGGACTGGGGCCAACGTCCTGACTTTC
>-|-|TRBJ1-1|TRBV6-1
CASSVARGGTEAFF
TGTGCCAGCAGTGTAGCCCGGGGTGGCACTGAAGCTTTCTTT
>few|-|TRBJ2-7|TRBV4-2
CASSQGVGTYEQYF
TGTGCCAGCAGCCAAGGGGTGGGGACTTACGAGCAGTACTTC
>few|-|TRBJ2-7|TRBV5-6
CASSLGPGRTYEQYF
TGTGCCAGCAGCTTGGGGCCAGGAAGGACCTACGAGCAGTACTTC
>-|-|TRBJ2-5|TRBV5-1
CASSIPSGTRQETQYF
TGCGCCAGCAGCATTCCCTCCGGGACAAGACAAGAGACCCAGTACTTC
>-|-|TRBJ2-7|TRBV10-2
CASSDARGYYEQYF
TGCGCCAGCAGTGATGCGAGGGGGTACTACGAGCAGTACTTC
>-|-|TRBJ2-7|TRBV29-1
CSVERGSGEQYF
TGCAGCGTTGAAAGGGGGAGTGGCGAGCAGTACTTC
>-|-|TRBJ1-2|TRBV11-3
CASSLGYQAGYTF
TGTGCCAGCAGCTTAGGTTACCAGGCGGGCTACACCTTC
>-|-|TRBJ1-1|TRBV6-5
CASKNMGSVAEAFF
TGTGCCAGCAAAAACATGGGGAGCGTTGCTGAAGCTTTCTTT
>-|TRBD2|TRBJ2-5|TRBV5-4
CASSLAGGAETQYF
TGTGCCAGCAGCTTGGCCGGGGGGGCTGAGACCCAGTACTTC
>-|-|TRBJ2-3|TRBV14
CASSQARSDTQYF
TGTGCCAGCAGCCAAGCCCGGTCAGATACGCAGTATTTT